This T cell receptor (beta chain) emerged from a study of blood T cells in healthy people across ages. Then a second PCR, running about 6 to 12 cycles, was carried out with a sample-barcoded 5' primer and a J-beta primer mix. TCRdb itself ran the 5' RACE reads through MiXCR, one entry per CDR3 protein. The table shows some 760,000 distinct CDR3 sequences, with around 25% occurring only once. The V end was cut by 5 bases, the J end by 6 bases, with 12 bases between. Germline values: CDR1 SQVTM, CDR2 ANQGSEA. This CDR3 region has 12 residues. These data were also reused for a study on T cells of mothers and their children.

The receptor was derived from a boy younger than 18 in good health. The sample consisted of blood. This sequence joins TRBV29-1 and TRBJ2-3; D ambiguous. The DNA for the CDR3 is TGCAGCGTTTTGGACGGAAGGGATACGCAGTATTTT. Its protein product is CSVLDGRDTQYF.